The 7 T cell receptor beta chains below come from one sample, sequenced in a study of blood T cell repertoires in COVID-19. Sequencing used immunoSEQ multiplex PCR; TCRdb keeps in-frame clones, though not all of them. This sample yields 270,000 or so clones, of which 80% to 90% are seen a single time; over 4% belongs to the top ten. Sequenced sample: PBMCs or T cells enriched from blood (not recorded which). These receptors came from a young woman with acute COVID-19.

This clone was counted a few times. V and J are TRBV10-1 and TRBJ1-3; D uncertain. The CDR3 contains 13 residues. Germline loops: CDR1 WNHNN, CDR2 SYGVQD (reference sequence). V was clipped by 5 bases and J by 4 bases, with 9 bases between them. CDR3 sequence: CASSSAMGNTIYF. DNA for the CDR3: TGCGCCAGCAGTTCCGCTATGGGAAACACCATATATTTT.

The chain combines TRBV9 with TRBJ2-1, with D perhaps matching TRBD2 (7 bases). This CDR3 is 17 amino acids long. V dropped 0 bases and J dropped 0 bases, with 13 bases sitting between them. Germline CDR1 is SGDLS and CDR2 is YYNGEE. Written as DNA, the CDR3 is TGTGCCAGCAGCGTAGGCTGGGAGGGGGGCTCCTACAATGAGCAGTTCTTC. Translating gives CASSVGWEGGSYNEQFF.

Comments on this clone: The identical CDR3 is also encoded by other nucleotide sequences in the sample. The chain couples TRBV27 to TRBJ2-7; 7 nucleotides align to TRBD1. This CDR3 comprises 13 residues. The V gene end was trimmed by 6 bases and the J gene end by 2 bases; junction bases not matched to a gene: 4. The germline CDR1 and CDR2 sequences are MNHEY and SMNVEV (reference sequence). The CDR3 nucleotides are TGTGCCAGCAGCCCGGGACAGACCTACGAGCAGTACTTC. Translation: CASSPGQTYEQYF.

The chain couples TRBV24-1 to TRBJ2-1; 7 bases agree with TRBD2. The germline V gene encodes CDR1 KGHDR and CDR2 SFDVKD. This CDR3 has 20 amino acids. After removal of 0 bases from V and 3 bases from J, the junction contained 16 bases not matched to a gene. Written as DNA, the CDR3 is TGTGCCACCAGTGATTTGGTCTGGAACCCCGGAGCGGGGCTCTACAATGAGCAGTTCTTC. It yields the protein CATSDLVWNPGAGLYNEQFF.

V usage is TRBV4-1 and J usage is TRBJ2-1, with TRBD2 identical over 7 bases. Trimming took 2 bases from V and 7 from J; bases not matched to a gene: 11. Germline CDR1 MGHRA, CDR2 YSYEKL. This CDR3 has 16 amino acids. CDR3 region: CASSQKSAGAGNEQFF. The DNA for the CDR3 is TGCGCCAGCAGCCAAAAAAGTGCGGGAGCTGGGAATGAGCAGTTCTTC.

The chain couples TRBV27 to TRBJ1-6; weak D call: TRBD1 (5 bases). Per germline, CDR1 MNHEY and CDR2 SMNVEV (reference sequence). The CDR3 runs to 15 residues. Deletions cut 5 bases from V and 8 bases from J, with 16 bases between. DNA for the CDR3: TGTGCCAGCAGTCCTCCGGGCAGGGATGATTCACCCCTCCACTTT. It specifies CASSPPGRDDSPLHF.

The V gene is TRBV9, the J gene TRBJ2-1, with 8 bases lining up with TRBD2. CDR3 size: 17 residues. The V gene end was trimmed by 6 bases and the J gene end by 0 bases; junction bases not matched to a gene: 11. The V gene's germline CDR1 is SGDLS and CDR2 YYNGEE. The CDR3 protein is CASTPGGGGSSYNEQFF. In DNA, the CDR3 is TGTGCCAGCACCCCGGGGGGGGGCGGGAGCTCCTACAATGAGCAGTTCTTC.